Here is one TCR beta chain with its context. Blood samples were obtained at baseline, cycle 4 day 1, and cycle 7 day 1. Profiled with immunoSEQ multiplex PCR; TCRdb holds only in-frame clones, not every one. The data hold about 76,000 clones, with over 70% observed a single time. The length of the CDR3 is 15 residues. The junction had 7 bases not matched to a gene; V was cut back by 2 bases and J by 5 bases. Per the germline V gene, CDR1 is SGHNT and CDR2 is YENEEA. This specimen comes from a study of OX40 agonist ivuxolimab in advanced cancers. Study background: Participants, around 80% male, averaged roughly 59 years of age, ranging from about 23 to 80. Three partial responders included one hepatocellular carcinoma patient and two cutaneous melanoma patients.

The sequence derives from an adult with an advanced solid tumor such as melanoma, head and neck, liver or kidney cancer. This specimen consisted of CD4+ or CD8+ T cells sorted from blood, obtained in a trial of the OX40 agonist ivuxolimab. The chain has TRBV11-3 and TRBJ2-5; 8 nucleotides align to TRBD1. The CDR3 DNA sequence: TGTGCCAGCAGCTTATGGGGCAGGGGGCTGGAGACCCAGTACTTC. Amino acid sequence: CASSLWGRGLETQYF.